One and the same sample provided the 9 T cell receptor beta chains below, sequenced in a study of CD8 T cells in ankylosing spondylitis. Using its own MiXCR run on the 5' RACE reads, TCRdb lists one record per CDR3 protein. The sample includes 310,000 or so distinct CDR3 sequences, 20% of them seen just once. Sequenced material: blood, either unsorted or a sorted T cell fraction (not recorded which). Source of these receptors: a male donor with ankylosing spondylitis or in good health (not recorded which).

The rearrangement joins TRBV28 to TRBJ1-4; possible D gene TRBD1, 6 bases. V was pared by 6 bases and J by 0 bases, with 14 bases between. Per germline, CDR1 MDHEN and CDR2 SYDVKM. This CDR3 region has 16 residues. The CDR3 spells CASRIRTGPTNEKLFF. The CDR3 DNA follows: TGTGCCAGCAGAATTCGCACAGGGCCAACTAATGAAAAACTGTTTTTT.

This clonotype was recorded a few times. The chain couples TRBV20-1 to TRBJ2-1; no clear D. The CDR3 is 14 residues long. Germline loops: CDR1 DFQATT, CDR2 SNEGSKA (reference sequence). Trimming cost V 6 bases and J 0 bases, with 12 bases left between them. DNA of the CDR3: TGCAGTGCGTCTCAGCTAGTCTCCTACAATGAGCAGTTCTTC. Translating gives CSASQLVSYNEQFF.

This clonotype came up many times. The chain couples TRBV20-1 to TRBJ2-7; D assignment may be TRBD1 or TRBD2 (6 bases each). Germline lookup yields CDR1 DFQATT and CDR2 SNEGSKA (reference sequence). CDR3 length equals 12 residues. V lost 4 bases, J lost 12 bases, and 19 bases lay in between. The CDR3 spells CSAMGPGGSGYV. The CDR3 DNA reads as TGCAGTGCTATGGGCCCCGGGGGCAGCGGGTACGTC.

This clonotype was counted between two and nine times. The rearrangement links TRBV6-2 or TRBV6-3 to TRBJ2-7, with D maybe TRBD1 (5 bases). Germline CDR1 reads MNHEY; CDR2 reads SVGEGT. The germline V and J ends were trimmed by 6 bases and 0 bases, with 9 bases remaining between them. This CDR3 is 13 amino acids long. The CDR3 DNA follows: TGTGCCAGCAGAAAAACAGGCTCCTACGAGCAGTACGTC. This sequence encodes CASRKTGSYEQYV.

The CDR3 region has the DNA TGTGCCAGCAGTTATTGGCGGGGACAGGGGGGCTCTGGGGCCAACGTCCTGACTTTC. Its protein is CASSYWRGQGGSGANVLTF. The chain recombines TRBV6-5 with TRBJ2-6; TRBD1 aligns across 11 bases. Germline V gene lookup returns CDR1 MNHEY and CDR2 SVGAGI. V shed 3 bases and J 0 bases; nucleotides not matched to a gene: 7. The CDR3 covers 19 residues.

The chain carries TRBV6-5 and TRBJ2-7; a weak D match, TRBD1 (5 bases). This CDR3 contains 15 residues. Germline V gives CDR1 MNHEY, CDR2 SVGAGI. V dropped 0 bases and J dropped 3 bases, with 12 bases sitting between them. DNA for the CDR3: TGTGCCAGCAGTTACTCTTACGACAGCCTCTACGAGCAGTACGTC. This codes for CASSYSYDSLYEQYV.

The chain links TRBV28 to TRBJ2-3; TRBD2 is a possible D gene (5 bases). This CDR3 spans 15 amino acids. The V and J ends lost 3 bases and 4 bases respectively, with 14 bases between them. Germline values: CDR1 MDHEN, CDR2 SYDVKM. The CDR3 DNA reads TGTGCCAGCAGTTTGGAGGCGACTTGGGCAGATACGCAGTATTTT. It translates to CASSLEATWADTQYF.

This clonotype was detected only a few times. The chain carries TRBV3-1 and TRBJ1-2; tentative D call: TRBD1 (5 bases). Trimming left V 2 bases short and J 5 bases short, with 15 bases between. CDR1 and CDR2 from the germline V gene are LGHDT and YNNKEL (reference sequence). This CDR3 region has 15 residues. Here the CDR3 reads CASSQQSGGPYGYTF. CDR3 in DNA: TGTGCCAGCAGCCAACAGTCCGGGGGTCCTTATGGCTACACCTTC.

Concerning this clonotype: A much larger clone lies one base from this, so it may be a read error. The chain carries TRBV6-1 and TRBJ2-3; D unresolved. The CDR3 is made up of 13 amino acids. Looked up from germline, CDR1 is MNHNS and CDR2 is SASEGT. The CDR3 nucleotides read TGTGTCAGCAGCTCCCCTATGACAGATACGCAGTATTTT. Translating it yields CVSSSPMTDTQYF.